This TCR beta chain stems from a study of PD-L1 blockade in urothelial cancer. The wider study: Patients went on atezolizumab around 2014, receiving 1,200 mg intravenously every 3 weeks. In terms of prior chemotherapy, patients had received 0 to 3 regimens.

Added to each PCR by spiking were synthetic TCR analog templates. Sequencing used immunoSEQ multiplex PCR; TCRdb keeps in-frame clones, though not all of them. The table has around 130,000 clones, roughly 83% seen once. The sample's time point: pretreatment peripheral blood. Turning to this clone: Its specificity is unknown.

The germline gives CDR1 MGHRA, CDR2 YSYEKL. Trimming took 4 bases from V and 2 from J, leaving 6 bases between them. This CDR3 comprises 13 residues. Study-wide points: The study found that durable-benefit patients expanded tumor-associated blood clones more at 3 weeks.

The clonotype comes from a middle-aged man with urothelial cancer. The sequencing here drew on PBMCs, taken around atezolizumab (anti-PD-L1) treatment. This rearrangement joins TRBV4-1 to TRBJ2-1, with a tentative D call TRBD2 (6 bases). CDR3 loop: CASSRGTYNEQFF. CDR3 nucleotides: TGCGCCAGCAGCCGCGGGACCTACAATGAGCAGTTCTTC.